A single sample gave rise to the 26 T cell receptor beta chains below, sequenced in a study of blood T cell repertoires in COVID-19. Only in-frame clones appear in the TCRdb table, and some are missing; sequencing was by immunoSEQ multiplex PCR. The profile covers 150,000 to 200,000 clones, with approximately 82% appearing a single time and 4% to 6.5% taken by the ten largest. The sample was PBMCs or T cells enriched from blood (not recorded which). Source of these receptors: a woman in her sixties with acute COVID-19.

There are a few counts of this clone. The CDR3 sequence: CASSRQAGDNEQFF. DNA for the CDR3: TGCGCCAGCAGTCGACAAGCGGGGGATAATGAGCAGTTCTTC. The chain joins TRBV4-3 to TRBJ2-1; 8 bases align to TRBD2. Germline CDR1 LGHNA, CDR2 YSLEER. The CDR3 covers 14 residues. V lost 6 bases to trimming and J lost 7 bases; unmatched junction nucleotides: 8.

The V call is TRBV9, the J call TRBJ1-1; D is ambiguous. From germline, CDR1 is SGDLS and CDR2 YYNGEE. The CDR3 covers 15 residues. With 0 bases removed from V and 1 base from J, the gap between germline ends came to 10 bases. This chain's CDR3 is CASSVDEGGNTEAFF. CDR3 coding DNA: TGTGCCAGCAGCGTAGATGAGGGTGGGAACACTGAAGCTTTCTTT.

This clone has just a few counts. The genes are TRBV15 and TRBJ1-2; D unclear. Trimming left V 0 bases short and J 4 bases short, with 15 bases between. Per germline, CDR1 LNHNV and CDR2 YYDKDF (reference sequence). The CDR3 runs to 16 residues. The CDR3 is CATSRDLGLAVYGYTF. DNA for the CDR3: TGTGCCACCAGCAGAGATCTGGGTTTGGCGGTCTATGGCTACACCTTC.

The chain combines TRBV7-6 with TRBJ1-6; D not certain. Trimming cost V 6 bases and J 10 bases, with 13 bases left between them. The CDR3 has 13 residues. Looked up from germline, CDR1 is SGHVS and CDR2 is FNYEAQ. DNA of the CDR3: TGTGCCAGCAGTAGGACGGGAGAATCACCCCTCCACTTT. Translation: CASSRTGESPLHF. Based on the CDR3 plus reference TRBV7-6 and TRBJ1-6, the full variable domain is GAGVSQSPRYKVTKRGQDVALRCDPISGHVSLYWYRQALGQGPEFLTYFNYEAQQDKSGLPNDRFSAERPEGSISTLTIQRTEQRDSAMYRCASSRTGESPLHFGNGTRLTVT.

The chain couples TRBV7-2 to TRBJ1-4; D is undetermined. Germline CDR1 SGHTA, CDR2 FQGNSA. The CDR3 covers 12 residues. Trimming shortened V by 3 bases and J by 8 bases, and 7 bases separated the two germline ends. CDR3 coding DNA: TGTGCCAGCAGCTTTGGGCCAGAAAAACTGTTTTTT. Translated: CASSFGPEKLFF.

A few counts support this clone. The chain links TRBV12-3 or TRBV12-4 to TRBJ1-2; D is perhaps TRBD1 (5 bases). The V end lost 5 bases, the J end lost 0 bases, and 7 bases lay between the germline ends. The CDR3 totals 13 residues. In nucleotides, the CDR3 is TGTGCCAGCAGTGGGGCAGCTAACTATGGCTACACCTTC. As protein: CASSGAANYGYTF.

The genes are TRBV5-3 and TRBJ2-1; D possibly corresponds to TRBD1 (6 bases). TRBV5-3 is an ORF for which the function is uncertain. V lost 4 bases to trimming and J lost 6 bases, with 17 bases between them. The CDR3 has 15 amino acids. The CDR3 here is CARSPHDRSLNEQFF. The CDR3 bases are TGTGCCAGAAGCCCCCATGACAGGTCTCTCAATGAGCAGTTCTTC.

This sequence joins TRBV3-1 (or the pseudogene TRBV3-2) and TRBJ1-6; 9 nucleotides match TRBD1. After removal of 0 bases from V and 6 bases from J, the junction contained 6 bases not matched to a gene. The CDR3 is 17 amino acids. Germline CDR1 is LGHDT and CDR2 is YNNKEL (reference sequence). In DNA, the CDR3 is TGTGCCAGCAGCCAAGACGGACAGGGGACTATTAATTCACCCCTCCACTTT. Translated: CASSQDGQGTINSPLHF.

This clone was seen a few times. The sample has other DNA sequences that encode this CDR3 too. The chain carries TRBV6-5 and TRBJ1-5; D might be TRBD1 (6 bases). V was shortened by 8 bases and J by 3 bases, with 14 bases between the two germline ends. Germline loops: CDR1 MNHEY, CDR2 SVGAGI. The CDR3 is made up of 14 amino acids. CDR3 residues: CASRSDRLNQPQHF. The CDR3 DNA reads TGTGCCAGCCGTTCCGACAGGCTCAATCAGCCCCAGCATTTT.

This clone was recorded at least ten times. The chain couples TRBV19 to TRBJ1-6; tentative D call: TRBD1 (6 bases). From germline, CDR1 is LNHDA and CDR2 SQIVND (reference sequence). This CDR3 region has 14 residues. The germline V and J ends were trimmed by 5 bases and 8 bases, with 13 bases remaining between them. The CDR3 spells CASSHREGDSPLHF. DNA of the CDR3: TGTGCCAGTAGTCACAGGGAGGGGGATTCACCCCTCCACTTT.

The CDR3 nucleotides read TGCGCCAGCAGCCAAAACCTAGCGGGGGGGCTCATTTTTGCCGGGGAGCTGTTTTTT. Protein: CASSQNLAGGLIFAGELFF. This chain links TRBV4-3 with TRBJ2-2, with 12 bases matching TRBD2. The CDR3 is made up of 19 amino acids. CDR1 and CDR2 from the germline V gene are LGHNA and YSLEER. J lost 6 bases, V lost 2 bases, and 13 bases had no gene match.

This rearrangement joins TRBV11-3 to TRBJ1-3; D is possibly TRBD1 (6 bases). Germline loops: CDR1 SGHNT, CDR2 YENEEA. This CDR3 spans 20 amino acids. The V end lost 4 bases, the J end lost 0 bases, and 25 bases lay between the germline ends. The CDR3 reads CASSSHVGGGRCNSGNTIYF. The DNA for the CDR3 is TGTGCCAGCAGCTCCCACGTTGGGGGGGGCAGATGTAACTCTGGAAACACCATATATTTT.

The rearrangement links TRBV18 to TRBJ1-1; D call uncertain. CDR3 length: 19 amino acids. Deletions cut 2 bases from V and 1 base from J, with 23 bases between. Germline loops: CDR1 KGHSH, CDR2 LQKENI. The CDR3 nucleotides are TGTGCCAGCTCACCATGGAGGTGGGGAGGGTTCGATTCGAACACTGAAGCTTTCTTT. Translated, it gives CASSPWRWGGFDSNTEAFF.

The chain combines TRBV7-2 with TRBJ1-6, with D perhaps TRBD1 (5 bases). CDR3 length equals 17 residues. The germline gives CDR1 SGHTA, CDR2 FQGNSA. Trimming shortened V by 4 bases and J by 5 bases, and 18 bases separated the two germline ends. This CDR3 reads CASSSGAPFRDNSPLHF. CDR3 bases: TGTGCCAGCAGCTCTGGCGCTCCCTTCAGGGATAATTCACCCCTCCACTTT.

This rearrangement joins TRBV10-3 to TRBJ1-1; D is ambiguous. Germline assignment: CDR1 ENHRY and CDR2 SYGVKD. The germline V and J ends were trimmed by 8 bases and 8 bases, with 15 bases remaining between them. The length of the CDR3 is 12 residues. CDR3 protein: CAIAKGGQEAFF. For the CDR3, the DNA is TGTGCCATCGCTAAGGGCGGGCAGGAAGCTTTCTTT.

CDR3 bases: TGTGCCAGCAGCATCACAGGGAGCCCTGGAAACACCATATATTTT. Its translation is CASSITGSPGNTIYF. The chain carries TRBV7-2 and TRBJ1-3; D perhaps matches TRBD1 (6 bases). Germline values: CDR1 SGHTA, CDR2 FQGNSA. The length of the CDR3 is 15 residues. V lost 5 bases and J 2 bases, leaving 13 bases between the germline ends. The full variable domain, its missing parts supplied by reference TRBV7-2 and TRBJ1-3, is GAGVSQSPSNKVTEKGKDVELRCDPISGHTALYWYRQSLGQGLEFLIYFQGNSAPDKSGLPSDRFSAERTGGSVSTLTIQRTQQEDSAVYLCASSITGSPGNTIYFGEGSWLTVV.

This chain links TRBV5-1 with TRBJ1-6; TRBD1 might be the D (6 bases). Germline V gene data show CDR1 as SGHRS and CDR2 as YFSETQ. Trimming shortened V by 0 bases and J by 6 bases, and 7 bases separated the two germline ends. CDR3 size: 14 residues. CDR3 DNA: TGCGCCAGCAGCTTGGGACAGGCTAATTCACCCCTCCACTTT. The encoded protein is CASSLGQANSPLHF.

This chain joins TRBV4-3 and TRBJ2-2; D gene ambiguous. Per germline, CDR1 LGHNA and CDR2 YSLEER. The CDR3 has 13 amino acids. Trimming shortened V by 6 bases and J by 0 bases, and 5 bases separated the two germline ends. In nucleotides, the CDR3 is TGCGCCAGCAGGGCCGCGAACACCGGGGAGCTGTTTTTT. Its protein product is CASRAANTGELFF.

The chain recombines TRBV11-2 with TRBJ2-7; D is possibly TRBD2 (5 bases). Germline CDR1 reads SGHAT; CDR2 reads FQNNGV. Trimming took 1 base from V and 0 from J, leaving 7 bases between them. This CDR3 region has 14 residues. DNA for the CDR3: TGTGCCAGCAGCTTAGGCGGGCCCTCCTACGAGCAGTACTTC. This codes for CASSLGGPSYEQYF.

V is TRBV4-1 and J is TRBJ1-1; possible D gene TRBD1, 5 bases. Germline CDR1 is MGHRA and CDR2 is YSYEKL. The CDR3 contains 17 residues. The V gene lost 4 bases and the J gene lost 4 bases, with 22 bases spanning the gap. The CDR3 nucleotides read TGCGCCAGCAGCCCCGGAGTGCCAGGGATTGAATTCACTGAAGCTTTCTTT. Its translation is CASSPGVPGIEFTEAFF.

The rearrangement links TRBV19 to TRBJ1-5, with D possibly being TRBD1 (5 bases). The V gene's germline CDR1 is LNHDA and CDR2 SQIVND (reference sequence). The V end lost 7 bases, the J end lost 1 base, and 17 bases lay between the germline ends. This CDR3 region has 16 residues. This CDR3 reads CASTISGHQSNQPQHF. CDR3 nucleotides: TGTGCCAGTACTATCTCAGGACACCAAAGCAATCAGCCCCAGCATTTT.

This clone showed up many times. The V and J genes are TRBV19 and TRBJ1-4, with 8 positions matching TRBD1. Germline V CDR1 and CDR2: LNHDA, SQIVND (reference sequence). The CDR3 consists of 13 residues. J lost 6 bases, V lost 6 bases, and 3 bases had no gene match. CDR3 DNA: TGTGCCAGTAGGAGCAGGGGGCATGAAAAACTGTTTTTT. Protein: CASRSRGHEKLFF.

The rearrangement uses TRBV6-2 or TRBV6-3 and TRBJ2-7; a weak D match, TRBD1 (5 bases). The CDR3 totals 13 residues. Germline V gives CDR1 MNHEY, CDR2 SVGEGT. Deletions cut 5 bases from V and 3 bases from J, with 11 bases between. CDR3 sequence reads: CASSITGDYEQYV. Written as DNA, the CDR3 is TGTGCCAGCAGTATCACAGGTGACTACGAGCAGTACGTC.

This chain joins TRBV20-1 and TRBJ1-4; the D gene is possibly TRBD1 (6 bases). Germline V gives CDR1 DFQATT, CDR2 SNEGSKA (reference sequence). This CDR3 contains 14 residues. V lost 3 bases to trimming and J lost 3 bases, with 11 bases between them. CDR3 DNA sequence: TGCAGTGCTAGTCGGGGGGCGGCTAATGAAAAACTGTTTTTT. Translation: CSASRGAANEKLFF.

The chain uses TRBV30 and TRBJ1-5; D is possibly TRBD1 (5 bases). V gave up 1 base and J gave up 3 bases, with 13 bases separating them. From germline, CDR1 is GTSNPN and CDR2 SVGIG (reference sequence). The CDR3 consists of 15 residues. CDR3 region: CAWSGGDSVNQPQHF. In nucleotides, the CDR3 is TGTGCCTGGAGTGGGGGGGATTCAGTCAATCAGCCCCAGCATTTT.

The V call is TRBV24-1, the J call TRBJ2-2, with TRBD2 matching 11 bases. The germline CDR1 and CDR2 sequences are KGHDR and SFDVKD. V lost 3 bases, J lost 1 base, and 6 bases stayed unmatched. The CDR3 runs 18 residues. The CDR3 coding sequence is TGTGCCACCAGTGATGCCTGGCTAGCGGGAGGGAACACCGGGGAGCTGTTTTTT. As protein: CATSDAWLAGGNTGELFF.